Listed here are 32 T cell receptor beta chains from one sample, sequenced in a study of blood T cell repertoires in COVID-19 (dated by TCRdb to about 2020). The library was made by the immunoSEQ multiplex PCR assay. Not all clones reach the TCRdb copy of this immuneACCESS table, which keeps in-frame sequences only. Checked studies attribute under half of the gap to unresolved V genes and leave the rest unexplained. This sample has over 250,000 clones in its table, and approximately 80% of those were observed once. The top ten constitute roughly 5.3% of the sample. Sequenced input: PBMCs or T cells enriched from blood (not recorded which). These receptors came from a man aged 40-50 years who had been exposed to COVID-19.

The rearrangement joins TRBV12-3 or TRBV12-4 to TRBJ2-7; D not certain. CDR3 length: 12 residues. V was clipped by 6 bases and J by 2 bases, with 8 bases between them. CDR3 region: CASSSSPYEQYF. The DNA of the CDR3 is TGTGCCAGCAGCTCCTCTCCCTACGAGCAGTACTTC.

The V and J genes are TRBV27 and TRBJ1-2; TRBD1 aligns across 8 bases. CDR1 is MNHEY, CDR2 SMNVEV, per germline (reference sequence). The CDR3 sequence is 17 residues long. J gave up 5 bases and V 5 bases, and 16 bases lay outside the gene matches. CDR3 protein: CASSPLGADRGLYGYTF. CDR3 DNA: TGTGCCAGCAGTCCCCTAGGGGCCGACAGGGGTCTGTATGGCTACACCTTC.

The rearrangement uses TRBV9 and TRBJ1-1; 9 bases map to TRBD1. V lost 4 bases, J lost 2 bases, and 3 bases stayed unmatched. The germline V gene encodes CDR1 SGDLS and CDR2 YYNGEE. CDR3 length: 14 amino acids. The DNA of the CDR3 is TGTGCCAGCAGCATGGGACAGGGCAACACTGAAGCTTTCTTT. It yields the protein CASSMGQGNTEAFF.

This clone appeared a few times. The J gene is TRBJ1-1, the V gene TRBV19; unclear D gene. Per germline, CDR1 LNHDA and CDR2 SQIVND (reference sequence). The CDR3 is 12 residues long. The germline V and J ends were trimmed by 4 bases and 11 bases, with 14 bases remaining between them. The chain's CDR3 is CASSTGLSGAFF. The CDR3 nucleotides read TGTGCCAGTAGTACGGGATTAAGTGGGGCTTTCTTT.

This chain joins TRBV11-1 and TRBJ2-3; 7 nucleotides align to TRBD1. The CDR3 totals 15 residues. The germline V gene has CDR1 SGHAT and CDR2 FQDESV (reference sequence). V shed 3 bases and J 3 bases; nucleotides not matched to a gene: 6. CDR3 DNA sequence: TGTGCCAGCAGCTTCGGACAGGTGGGAACAGATACGCAGTATTTT. Translating it yields CASSFGQVGTDTQYF.

The CDR3 DNA reads TGTGCCAGCAGCTTAATGGCGGGCGAGCAGTACTTC. Translated, it gives CASSLMAGEQYF. This sequence joins TRBV7-8 and TRBJ2-7; possible D gene TRBD2, 5 bases. The germline CDR1 and CDR2 sequences are SGHVS and FQNEAQ. CDR3 size: 12 residues. Trimming left V 2 bases short and J 6 bases short, with 8 bases between.

CDR3 coding DNA: TGCGCCAGCAGCCAGACGAGGGCACGGGTGAACTATGGCTACACCTTC. Translated, it gives CASSQTRARVNYGYTF. V usage is TRBV4-1 and J usage is TRBJ1-2; no definite D call. This CDR3 spans 16 amino acids. The germline V gene encodes CDR1 MGHRA and CDR2 YSYEKL. V was trimmed by 3 bases and J by 2 bases, leaving 16 bases between them.

This sequence joins TRBV7-9 and TRBJ1-1; no reliable D call. The CDR3 is 14 amino acids. V was cut by 5 bases and J by 6 bases, with 16 bases left in between. From germline, CDR1 is SEHNR and CDR2 FQNEAQ (reference sequence). Written as DNA, the CDR3 is TGTGCCAGCAGCCCCCAGCGAAGTGTCGCTGAAGCTTTCTTT. It encodes CASSPQRSVAEAFF.

The chain joins TRBV18 to TRBJ1-6; maybe TRBD1 (6 bases). V was cut by 3 bases and J by 9 bases, with 12 bases left in between. Per germline, CDR1 KGHSH and CDR2 LQKENI. The CDR3 totals 14 residues. CDR3 sequence reads: CASSPQGRTSPLHF. The CDR3 nucleotides are TGTGCCAGCTCACCTCAGGGGCGGACTTCACCCCTCCACTTT.

The chain employs TRBV12-5 and TRBJ2-2; D not resolved. Germline V gene lookup returns CDR1 LGHNT and CDR2 FRNRAP. This CDR3 is built from 12 residues. The germline V and J ends were trimmed by 7 bases and 3 bases, with 6 bases remaining between them. CDR3 region: CASAVDTGELFF. Here the CDR3 DNA reads TGTGCTAGTGCGGTTGACACCGGGGAGCTGTTTTTT.

This sequence joins TRBV25-1 and TRBJ2-1, with TRBD2 matching over 13 bases. Unmatched junction bases numbered 6, after V lost 6 bases and J lost 4 bases. Germline V CDR1 and CDR2: MGHDK, SYGVNS. The CDR3 loop spans 16 amino acids. This CDR3 is CASSPRTSGSYNEQFF. The CDR3 DNA reads as TGTGCCAGCAGCCCTCGGACTAGCGGGAGTTACAATGAGCAGTTCTTC.

This chain links TRBV19 with TRBJ2-3; D may be TRBD2 (6 bases). Germline V gene lookup returns CDR1 LNHDA and CDR2 SQIVND (reference sequence). Trimming removed 3 bases at V and 4 bases at J, with 8 bases between. The CDR3 loop spans 13 amino acids. CDR3: CASSIWGADTQYF. The CDR3 DNA is TGTGCCAGTAGTATTTGGGGGGCAGATACGCAGTATTTT.

The CDR3 loop is CASSFSEVGYSYEQYF. CDR3 coding DNA: TGTGCCAGCAGCTTCTCAGAGGTGGGTTATTCCTACGAGCAGTACTTC. The rearrangement links TRBV13 to TRBJ2-7; D gene uncertain. CDR1 is PRHDT and CDR2 is FYEKMQ in the germline V gene (reference sequence). Between the trimmed V and J ends, which lost 3 bases and 1 base, there was a span of 16 bases. This CDR3 region has 16 residues.

This rearrangement joins TRBV18 to TRBJ2-7; the D gene is possibly TRBD1 (6 bases). The V gene lost 5 bases and the J gene lost 6 bases, with 11 bases spanning the gap. CDR3 size: 12 residues. Germline CDR1 and CDR2: KGHSH and LQKENI. The CDR3 sequence: CASSSGVGEQYF. The CDR3 bases are TGTGCCAGCTCATCAGGGGTAGGCGAGCAGTACTTC.

The chain carries TRBV3-1 (or the pseudogene TRBV3-2) and TRBJ1-3, with D possibly TRBD1 on 6 matching bases. Germline CDR1 is LGHDT and CDR2 is YNNKEL (reference sequence). CDR3 length: 13 residues. Trimming pared 9 bases from V and 1 base from J, leaving 10 bases between. The CDR3 DNA reads TGTGCCAGTAACAGGGCGTCTGGAAACACCATATATTTT. Translating it yields CASNRASGNTIYF.

The chain recombines TRBV24-1 with TRBJ2-1; the D gene is possibly TRBD2 (6 bases). V shed 5 bases and J shed 8 bases, with 18 bases lying between them. Germline loops: CDR1 KGHDR, CDR2 SFDVKD. The CDR3 length is 15 residues. CDR3 sequence reads: CATSALGRGVDEQFF. In DNA form, the CDR3 reads TGTGCCACCAGTGCCCTCGGGAGAGGGGTTGATGAGCAGTTCTTC.

This rearrangement joins TRBV9 to TRBJ2-3; TRBD1 agrees at 9 bases. The germline V gene encodes CDR1 SGDLS and CDR2 YYNGEE. CDR3 length: 21 amino acids. Trimming took 0 bases from V and 2 from J; bases not matched to a gene: 19. The CDR3 region has the DNA TGTGCCAGCAGCGTAGCACTCCCCTCCCGGGACAGGGACAGAGCCACAGATACGCAGTATTTT. Translation: CASSVALPSRDRDRATDTQYF. Full variable domain (rest looked up from reference TRBV9 and TRBJ2-3): DSGVTQTPKHLITATGQRVTLRCSPRSGDLSVYWYQQSLDQGLQFLIQYYNGEERAKGNILERFSAQQFPDLHSELNLSSLELGDSALYFCASSVALPSRDRDRATDTQYFGPGTRLTVL.

This chain links TRBV5-4 with TRBJ2-1, with a possible D match to TRBD1 (6 bases). Trimming took 7 bases from V and 4 from J, leaving 18 bases between them. The CDR3 totals 15 residues. The germline V gene encodes CDR1 SGHNT and CDR2 YYREEE (reference sequence). CDR3 sequence: CASFVQGNLYNEQFF. CDR3 sequence (DNA): TGTGCCAGCTTCGTACAGGGAAATTTATACAATGAGCAGTTCTTC.

The rearrangement links TRBV15 to TRBJ1-1, with D tentatively TRBD1 (6 bases). Trimming removed 5 bases from V and 4 bases from J, with 14 bases in between. The CDR3 is 14 residues long. Germline assignment: CDR1 LNHNV and CDR2 YYDKDF (reference sequence). Here the CDR3 DNA reads TGTGCCACCAGCCGAGGCCCCAGGGGCACTGAAGCTTTCTTT. Its translation: CATSRGPRGTEAFF.

This chain links TRBV2 with TRBJ1-5; D remains unclear. The germline CDR1 and CDR2 sequences are SNHLY and FYNNEI. This CDR3 region has 15 residues. V shed 6 bases and J shed 0 bases, with 12 bases lying between them. CDR3 nucleotide sequence: TGTGCCAGCAGGCCCGACATAGGTAGCAATCAGCCCCAGCATTTT. Protein: CASRPDIGSNQPQHF.

This chain links TRBV12-3 or TRBV12-4 with TRBJ2-5; D not certain. The CDR3 is made up of 12 amino acids. Trimming shortened V by 6 bases and J by 5 bases, and 10 bases separated the two germline ends. CDR3 loop: CASSPLYETQYF. The DNA for the CDR3 is TGTGCCAGCAGCCCCCTCTATGAGACCCAGTACTTC.

This sequence joins TRBV11-2 and TRBJ1-3; D is undetermined. V lost 3 bases and J lost 11, with 5 bases in between. This CDR3 spans 10 amino acids. The germline V gene has CDR1 SGHAT and CDR2 FQNNGV. The CDR3 reads CASSFRAIYF. The DNA for the CDR3 is TGTGCCAGCAGCTTCCGGGCCATATATTTT.

The V gene is TRBV7-3, the J gene TRBJ2-1; 11 positions agree with TRBD2. V gave up 0 bases and J gave up 7 bases; unmatched junction bases: 8. Germline values: CDR1 SGHTA, CDR2 FQGTGA. The CDR3 spans 17 residues. CDR3 sequence reads: CASSLTVAGGPLNEQFF. Here the CDR3 DNA reads TGTGCCAGCAGCTTAACGGTAGCGGGAGGGCCATTGAATGAGCAGTTCTTC.

The J gene is TRBJ1-1, the V gene TRBV5-6; D is unclear. Germline CDR1 is SGHDT and CDR2 is YYEEEE. Trimming pared 0 bases from V and 3 bases from J, leaving 12 bases between. The CDR3 is 15 residues long. CDR3 sequence (DNA): TGTGCCAGCAGCTTGGCCGGGAACGGCTACACTGAAGCTTTCTTT. Translation gives CASSLAGNGYTEAFF.

This chain uses TRBV5-1 with TRBJ2-1, with 9 bases matching TRBD2. The CDR3 totals 15 residues. The germline gives CDR1 SGHRS, CDR2 YFSETQ. The J segment lost 7 bases and the V segment lost 2 bases, leaving 7 bases of the junction unmatched. The CDR3 DNA sequence: TGCGCCAGCAGCTTCGGCGGGAGGGCCGTGAATGAGCAGTTCTTC. Residues: CASSFGGRAVNEQFF.

This chain uses TRBV10-1 with TRBJ2-6, with a possible D match to TRBD1 (6 bases). This CDR3 has 15 amino acids. Germline V gene lookup returns CDR1 WNHNN and CDR2 SYGVQD (reference sequence). Trimming removed 6 bases at V and 0 bases at J, with 9 bases between. The CDR3 region is CASRGQTSGANVLTF. Here the CDR3 DNA reads TGCGCCAGCAGAGGACAGACCTCTGGGGCCAACGTCCTGACTTTC.

V and J are TRBV7-8 and TRBJ2-1, with D perhaps TRBD1 (5 bases). CDR3 size: 10 residues. CDR1 and CDR2 (germline): SGHVS, FQNEAQ. V was pared by 5 bases and J by 15 bases, with 11 bases between. The CDR3 DNA sequence: TGTGCCAGCAGCGGACAAAGGTTGTTCTTC. It codes for CASSGQRLFF.

This chain joins TRBV10-2 and TRBJ2-7; D might be TRBD2 (5 bases). V lost 8 bases, J lost 1 base, and 9 bases lay in between. In germline, CDR1 is WSHSY, CDR2 SAAADI. The CDR3 is 12 amino acids. The CDR3 coding sequence is TGCGCCAGCGGCTCGGGGTCCTACGAGCAGTACTTC. Its translation: CASGSGSYEQYF.

Comments on this clone: The same CDR3 also results from other DNA sequences found in this sample. The CDR3 is CASSLRGNEQFF. Here the CDR3 DNA reads TGTGCCAGCAGTTTAAGGGGCAATGAGCAGTTCTTC. The V call is TRBV12-3 or TRBV12-4, the J call TRBJ2-1; a possible D gene is TRBD1 (5 bases). The V gene lost 2 bases and the J gene lost 6 bases, with 5 bases spanning the gap. The CDR3 contains 12 residues.

With respect to this clone: Other DNA sequences from this sample encode an identical CDR3 as well. V usage is TRBV28 and J usage is TRBJ1-2, with D hard to call. V lost 4 bases and J 8 bases, leaving 8 bases between the germline ends. Looked up from germline, CDR1 is MDHEN and CDR2 is SYDVKM. CDR3 length: 11 residues. DNA for the CDR3: TGTGCCAGCAGTTCGTTGCGGGGCTACACCTTC. This encodes CASSSLRGYTF.

The rearrangement uses TRBV30 and TRBJ1-2, with D perhaps TRBD1 (6 bases). The germline V gene encodes CDR1 GTSNPN and CDR2 SVGIG (reference sequence). The CDR3 is made up of 15 amino acids. The V and J ends lost 4 bases and 7 bases respectively, with 22 bases between them. The CDR3 DNA follows: TGTGCCTGGACGGTGTCGGAACAGGGCGGTCGTGGCTACACCTTC. Its protein is CAWTVSEQGGRGYTF.

The genes are TRBV5-5 and TRBJ2-5; D gene uncertain. This CDR3 is 15 amino acids long. The germline V gene encodes CDR1 SGHKS and CDR2 YYEKEE (reference sequence). V was trimmed by 4 bases and J by 2 bases, leaving 15 bases between them. The CDR3 nucleotides are TGTGCCAGCAGCCAGTTTCCGGCGGTGCAAGAGACCCAGTACTTC. Protein product: CASSQFPAVQETQYF.